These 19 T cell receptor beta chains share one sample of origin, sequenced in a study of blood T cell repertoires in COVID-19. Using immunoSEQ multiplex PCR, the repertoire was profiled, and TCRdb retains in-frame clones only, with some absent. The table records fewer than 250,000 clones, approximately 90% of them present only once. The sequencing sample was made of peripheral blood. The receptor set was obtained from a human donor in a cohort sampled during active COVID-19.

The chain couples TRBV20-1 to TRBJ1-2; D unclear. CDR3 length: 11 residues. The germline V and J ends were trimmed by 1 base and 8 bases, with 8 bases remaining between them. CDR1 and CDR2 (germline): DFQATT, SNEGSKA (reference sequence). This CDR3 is CSARAGSGYTF. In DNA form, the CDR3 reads TGCAGTGCTAGAGCCGGGTCAGGCTACACCTTC.

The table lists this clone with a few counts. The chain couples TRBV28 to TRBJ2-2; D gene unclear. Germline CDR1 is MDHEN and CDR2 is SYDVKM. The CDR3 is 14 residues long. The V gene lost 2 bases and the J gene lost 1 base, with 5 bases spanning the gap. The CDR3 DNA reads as TGTGCCAGCAGTTTAGGCTGGAACACCGGGGAGCTGTTTTTT. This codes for CASSLGWNTGELFF.

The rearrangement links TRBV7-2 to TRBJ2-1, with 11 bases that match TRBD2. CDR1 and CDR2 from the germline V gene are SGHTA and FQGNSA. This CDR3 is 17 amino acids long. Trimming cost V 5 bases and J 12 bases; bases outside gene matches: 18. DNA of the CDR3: TGTGCCAGCAGCCCGGCCCGGGGGCTAGCGGGGGGCCGGGGGCAGTTCTTC. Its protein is CASSPARGLAGGRGQFF.

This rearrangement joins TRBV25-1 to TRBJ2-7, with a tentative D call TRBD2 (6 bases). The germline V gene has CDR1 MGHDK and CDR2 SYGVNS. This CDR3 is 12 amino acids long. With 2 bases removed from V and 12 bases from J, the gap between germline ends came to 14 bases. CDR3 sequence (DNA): TGTGCCAGCAGTGAAACTAGCACCCCTCCGTACTTC. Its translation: CASSETSTPPYF.

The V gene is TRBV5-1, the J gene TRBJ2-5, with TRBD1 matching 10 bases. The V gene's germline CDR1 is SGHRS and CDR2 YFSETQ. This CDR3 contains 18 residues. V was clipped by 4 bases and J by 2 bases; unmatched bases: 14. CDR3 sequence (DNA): TGCGCCAGCAGCACCGGGACAGGGGCGTACCGACTTCAAGAGACCCAGTACTTC. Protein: CASSTGTGAYRLQETQYF.

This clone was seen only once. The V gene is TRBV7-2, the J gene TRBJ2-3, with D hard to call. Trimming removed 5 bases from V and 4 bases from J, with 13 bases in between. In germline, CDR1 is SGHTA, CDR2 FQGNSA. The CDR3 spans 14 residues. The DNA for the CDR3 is TGTGCCAGCAGCCCACGACTCCCCCCAGATACGCAGTATTTT. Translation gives CASSPRLPPDTQYF.

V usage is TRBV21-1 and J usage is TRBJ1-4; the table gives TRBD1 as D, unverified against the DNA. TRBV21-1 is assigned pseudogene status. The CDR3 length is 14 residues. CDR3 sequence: CASSKGTGDEKLFF. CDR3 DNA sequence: TGTGCCAGCAGCAAGGGGACAGGGGACGAAAAACTGTTTTTT.

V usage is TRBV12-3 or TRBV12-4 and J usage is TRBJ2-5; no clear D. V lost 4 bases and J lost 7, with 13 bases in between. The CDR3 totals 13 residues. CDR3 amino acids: CASSSHSGSTQYF. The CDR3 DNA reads TGTGCCAGCAGTTCCCATTCGGGTTCGACCCAGTACTTC.

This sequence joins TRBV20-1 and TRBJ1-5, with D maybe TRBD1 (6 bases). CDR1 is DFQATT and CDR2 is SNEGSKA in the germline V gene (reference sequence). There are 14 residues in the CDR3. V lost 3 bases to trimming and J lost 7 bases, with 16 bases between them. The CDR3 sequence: CSASATGREQPQHF. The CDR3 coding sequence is TGCAGTGCTAGTGCCACAGGGCGGGAGCAGCCCCAGCATTTT.

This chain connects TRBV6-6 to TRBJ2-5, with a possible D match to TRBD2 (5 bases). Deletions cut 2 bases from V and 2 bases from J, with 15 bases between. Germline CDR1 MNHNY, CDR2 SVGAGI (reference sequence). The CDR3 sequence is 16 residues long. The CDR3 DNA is TGTGCCAGCAGTTACATCTCTGCTAGCAGTCAAGAGACCCAGTACTTC. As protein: CASSYISASSQETQYF.

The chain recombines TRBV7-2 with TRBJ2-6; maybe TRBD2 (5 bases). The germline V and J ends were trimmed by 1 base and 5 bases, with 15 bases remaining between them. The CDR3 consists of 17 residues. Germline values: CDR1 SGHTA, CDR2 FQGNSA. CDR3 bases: TGTGCCAGCAGCTTAGAACTAGGAGGTTCGAGGGCCAACGTCCTGACTTTC. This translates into CASSLELGGSRANVLTF.

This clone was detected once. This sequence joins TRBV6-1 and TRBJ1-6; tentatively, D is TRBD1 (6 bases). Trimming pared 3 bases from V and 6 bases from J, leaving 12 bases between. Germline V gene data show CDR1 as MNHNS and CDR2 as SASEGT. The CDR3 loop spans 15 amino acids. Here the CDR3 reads CASSDTGWGNSPLHF. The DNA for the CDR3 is TGTGCCAGCAGTGATACAGGGTGGGGTAATTCACCCCTCCACTTT.

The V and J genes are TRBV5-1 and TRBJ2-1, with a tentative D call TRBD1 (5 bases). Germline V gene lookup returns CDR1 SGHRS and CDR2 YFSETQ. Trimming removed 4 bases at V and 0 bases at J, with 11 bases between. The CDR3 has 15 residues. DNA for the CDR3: TGCGCCAGCAGCCCACCAGGGCTCTCCTACAATGAGCAGTTCTTC. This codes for CASSPPGLSYNEQFF.

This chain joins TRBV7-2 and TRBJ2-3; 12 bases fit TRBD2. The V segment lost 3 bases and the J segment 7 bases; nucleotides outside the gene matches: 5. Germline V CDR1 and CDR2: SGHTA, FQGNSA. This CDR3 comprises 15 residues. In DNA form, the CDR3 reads TGTGCCAGCAGCTTCCTGACTAGCGGGAGAAATACGCAGTATTTT. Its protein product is CASSFLTSGRNTQYF.

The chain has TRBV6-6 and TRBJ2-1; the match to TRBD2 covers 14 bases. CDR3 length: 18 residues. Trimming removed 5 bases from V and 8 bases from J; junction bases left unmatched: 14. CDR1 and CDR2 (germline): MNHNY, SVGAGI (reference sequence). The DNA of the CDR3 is TGTGCCAGCAGTCAGCATTCTGGACTAGCGGGGGGTGACTATGAGCAGTTCTTC. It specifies CASSQHSGLAGGDYEQFF.

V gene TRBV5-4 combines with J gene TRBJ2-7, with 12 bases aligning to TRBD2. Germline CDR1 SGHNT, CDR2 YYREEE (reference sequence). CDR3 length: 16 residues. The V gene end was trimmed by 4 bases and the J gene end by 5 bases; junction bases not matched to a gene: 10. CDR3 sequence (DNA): TGTGCCAGCAGCGCCAACCTAGCGGGAGGGTGGGACGAGCAGTACTTC. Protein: CASSANLAGGWDEQYF.

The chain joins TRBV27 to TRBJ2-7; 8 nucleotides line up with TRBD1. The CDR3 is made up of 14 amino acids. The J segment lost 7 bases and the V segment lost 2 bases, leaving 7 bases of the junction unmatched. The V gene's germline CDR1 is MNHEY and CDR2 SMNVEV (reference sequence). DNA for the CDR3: TGTGCCAGCAGTTTACAGGGGGCGCAGGGGGAGCAGTACTTC. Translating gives CASSLQGAQGEQYF.

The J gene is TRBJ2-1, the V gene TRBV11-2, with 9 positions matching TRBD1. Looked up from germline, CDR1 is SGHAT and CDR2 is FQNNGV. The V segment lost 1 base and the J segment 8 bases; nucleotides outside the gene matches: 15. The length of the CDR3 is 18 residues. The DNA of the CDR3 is TGTGCCAGCAGCTTAGTGTATCGTTCAGGACAGGGGCATGATGAGCAGTTCTTC. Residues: CASSLVYRSGQGHDEQFF.

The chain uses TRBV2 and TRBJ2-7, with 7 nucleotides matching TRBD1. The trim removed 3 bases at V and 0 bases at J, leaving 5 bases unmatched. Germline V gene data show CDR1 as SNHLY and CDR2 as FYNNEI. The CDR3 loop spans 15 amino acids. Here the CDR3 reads CASSDRDSFSYEQYF. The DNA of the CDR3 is TGTGCCAGCAGTGACCGGGACAGTTTCTCCTACGAGCAGTACTTC. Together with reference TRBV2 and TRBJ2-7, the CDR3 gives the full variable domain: EPEVTQTPSHQVTQMGQEVILRCVPISNHLYFYWYRQILGQKVEFLVSFYNNEISEKSEIFDDQFSVERPDGSNFTLKIRSTKLEDSAMYFCASSDRDSFSYEQYFGPGTRLTVT.